The following is a T cell receptor (beta chain) sequence with its context. Primers included in the PCR were 60 Vbeta and 13 Jbeta primers. Generated by immunoSEQ multiplex PCR, the TCRdb table keeps only in-frame clones and is missing some. In the table there are 65,000 or so clones, around four fifths of which are singletons. This CDR3 comprises 16 residues. From germline, CDR1 is MGHRA and CDR2 YSYEKL. The ends were cut back, 1 base at V and 3 bases at J, with 15 bases in the middle. These data originate in a study of cytomegalovirus exposure and HLA in healthy donors. The genes are TRBV4-1 and TRBJ1-2; D might be TRBD1 (6 bases). The clonotype originates from a girl aged 5-17 years in good health and CMV-seropositive. Input material: PBMCs. The CDR3 DNA follows: TGCGCCAGCAGCCAAGCAGATAGACAGGATCACTATGGCTACACCTTC. It encodes CASSQADRQDHYGYTF.